This T cell receptor beta chain was documented in a study of cytomegalovirus exposure and HLA in healthy donors. Whole-study findings and limits: A few CMV-associated chains proved CMV antigen-specific in vitro. Earlier analysis yielded a pattern in which most TCR beta V segments were productive about 90% or about 30% of the time.

Concerning this clone: As yet, its antigen is unknown.

The PCR made use of 60 Vbeta and 13 Jbeta primers. Repertoires were generated with immunoSEQ multiplex PCR, while TCRdb's copy carries only in-frame clones and drops some. The sample gives more than 95,000 clones, around 74% of which show up once; roughly 1.2% is in the top ten. Germline V gene sequence: CDR1 SEHNR, CDR2 FQNEAQ (reference sequence). The ends were cut back, 1 base at V and 7 bases at J, with 13 bases in the middle. The CDR3 is 14 residues long. The sequenced material came from PBMCs. This clonotype was obtained from a middle-aged man in good health and CMV-seronegative. The genes are TRBV7-9 and TRBJ2-5, with a possible D match to TRBD1 (5 bases). CDR3 DNA: TGTGCCAGCAGCTTAGTTGGGGCTGGAACGACCCAGTACTTC. It is translated as CASSLVGAGTTQYF.